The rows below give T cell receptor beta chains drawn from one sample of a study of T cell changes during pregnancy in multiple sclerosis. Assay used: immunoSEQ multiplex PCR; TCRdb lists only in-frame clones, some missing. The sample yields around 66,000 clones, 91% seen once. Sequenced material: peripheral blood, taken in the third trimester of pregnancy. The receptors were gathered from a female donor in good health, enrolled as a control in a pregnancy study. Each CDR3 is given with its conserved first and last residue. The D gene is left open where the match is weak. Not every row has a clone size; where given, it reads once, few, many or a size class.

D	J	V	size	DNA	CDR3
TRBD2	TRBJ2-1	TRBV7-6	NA	TGTGCCAGCAGCTTAGCGAGACTCACAGCGGGGGCCAATGAGCAGTTCTTC	CASSLARLTAGANEQFF
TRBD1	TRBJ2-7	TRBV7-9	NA	TGTGCCAGCAGCTGGAATCAGACAGGGAGAGTTTCCTACGAGCAGTACTTC	CASSWNQTGRVSYEQYF
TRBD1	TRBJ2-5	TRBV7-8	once	TGTGCCAGCAGCTTTAACAGGGGAATATTAGAGACCCAGTACTTC	CASSFNRGILETQYF
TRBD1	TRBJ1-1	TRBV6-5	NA	TGTGCCAGCAGTTCTACGGGACAGATGAACACTGAAGCTTTCTTT	CASSSTGQMNTEAFF
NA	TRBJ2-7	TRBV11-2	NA	TGTGCCAGCAGCTCAGTGGGACTCCCTTACGAGCAGTACTTC	CASSSVGLPYEQYF
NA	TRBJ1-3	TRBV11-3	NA	TGTGCCAGCAGCTTAGAGGGCACCAACATACCCCTCTCTGGAAACACCATATATTTT	CASSLEGTNIPLSGNTIYF
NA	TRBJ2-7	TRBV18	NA	TGTGCCAGCTCACCGGGACTTCAGTCCTACGAGCAGTACTTC	CASSPGLQSYEQYF
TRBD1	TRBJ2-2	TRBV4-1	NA	TGCGCCAGCAGCCTACAGGGGCTGGGCGGGGAGCTGTTTTTT	CASSLQGLGGELFF
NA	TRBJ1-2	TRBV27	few	TGTGCCAGCAGTTTAAGGGGTAGCTATGGCTACACCTTC	CASSLRGSYGYTF
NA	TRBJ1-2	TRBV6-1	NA	TGTGCCAGCAGTGATGTGCCGGTAGCAACCTTC	CASSDVPVATF
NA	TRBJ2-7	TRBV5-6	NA	TGTGCCAGCAGCCCCTCGACTATAGCCTACGAGCAGTACTTC	CASSPSTIAYEQYF
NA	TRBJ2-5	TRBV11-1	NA	TGTGCCAGCAGCTTAGACATTACGACCCAGTACTTC	CASSLDITTQYF
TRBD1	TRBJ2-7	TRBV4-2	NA	TGTGCCAGCAGCCAAGGACAGGGGGCTTTGGAGCAGTACTTC	CASSQGQGALEQYF
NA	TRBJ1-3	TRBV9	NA	TGTGCCAGCAGCATCAGTGGGGGCAGGGACTCTGGAAACACCATATATTTT	CASSISGGRDSGNTIYF
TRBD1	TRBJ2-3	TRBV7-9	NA	TGTGCCAGCAGAGCACCTAGGACAGGGGGTAGGTCAGATACGCAGTATTTT	CASRAPRTGGRSDTQYF
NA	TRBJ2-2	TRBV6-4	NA	TGTGCCAGCAGTCGTGGGAGTGACACCGGGGAGCTGTTTTTT	CASSRGSDTGELFF
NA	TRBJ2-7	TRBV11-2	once	TGTGCCAGCAGCCGGCAGGCCACAGGGTTCGTTGGCGAGCAGTACTTC	CASSRQATGFVGEQYF
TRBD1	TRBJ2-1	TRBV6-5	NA	TGTGCCAGCAGTTACGACAGGGCCGATGAGCAGTTCTTC	CASSYDRADEQFF
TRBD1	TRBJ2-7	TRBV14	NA	TGTGCCAGCAGGCCCACCTCCGGGACAGGGTCTTACGAGCAGTACTTC	CASRPTSGTGSYEQYF
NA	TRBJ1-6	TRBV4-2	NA	TGTGCCAGCAGCCAAGAGAGGGCAGGTAATTCACCCCTCCACTTT	CASSQERAGNSPLHF
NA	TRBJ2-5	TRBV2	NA	TGTGCCAGCAGTGCCGAGGAGACCCAGTACTTC	CASSAEETQYF
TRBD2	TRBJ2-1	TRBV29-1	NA	TGCAGCGCCGGACTAGCGGGAGCTGGTGAGCAGTTCTTC	CSAGLAGAGEQFF
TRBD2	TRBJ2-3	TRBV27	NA	TGTGCCAGCAACCGACCTCACCTAGCGGGGGATACGCAGTATTTT	CASNRPHLAGDTQYF
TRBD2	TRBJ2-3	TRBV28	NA	TGTGCCAGCAGTCGGGGGACTAGCGGCACAGATACGCAGTATTTT	CASSRGTSGTDTQYF
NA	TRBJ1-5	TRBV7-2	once	TGTGCCAGCAGCTCCCATAACGGGAGGAATCAGCCCCAGCATTTT	CASSSHNGRNQPQHF
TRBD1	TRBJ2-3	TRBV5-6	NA	TGTGCCAGCAACCTAGGACAGGGAACGTCAGATACGCAGTATTTT	CASNLGQGTSDTQYF
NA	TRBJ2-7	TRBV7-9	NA	TGTGCCAGCAGCTTAAAAGGGGACTTCTACGAGCAGTACTTC	CASSLKGDFYEQYF
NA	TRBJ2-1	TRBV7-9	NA	TGTGCCAGCAGCTCTTATAGCGAACTCTACAATGAGCAGTTCTTC	CASSSYSELYNEQFF
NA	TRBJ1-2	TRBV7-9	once	TGTGCCAGCAGCTTGGGACACGGGGGGTCCTATGGCTACACCTTC	CASSLGHGGSYGYTF
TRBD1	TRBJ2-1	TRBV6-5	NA	TGTGCCATCCGGGGACAGGGGGATGAGCAGTTCTTC	CAIRGQGDEQFF
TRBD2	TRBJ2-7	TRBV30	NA	TGTGCCTGGAGCCCGGGGGGACTAGGGTTCTACGAGCAGTACTTC	CAWSPGGLGFYEQYF
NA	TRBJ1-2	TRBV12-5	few	TGTGCTAGTGGTTTCGGGGGGCTGAATGGCTACACCTTC	CASGFGGLNGYTF
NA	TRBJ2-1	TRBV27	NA	TGTGCCAGCAGTTCCCTTGAGGTCACCCTTTACAATGAGCAGTTCTTC	CASSSLEVTLYNEQFF
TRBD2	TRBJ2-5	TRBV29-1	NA	TGCAGCGTGCGGGGGGTCGAGACCCAGTACTTC	CSVRGVETQYF
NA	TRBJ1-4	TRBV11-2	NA	TGTGCCAGCAGCTTAGTAGGACAGCAAAAACTGTTTTTT	CASSLVGQQKLFF
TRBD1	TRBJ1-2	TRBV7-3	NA	TGTGCCAGCAGCTTACAGGGGGCGGAAGGCTACACCTTC	CASSLQGAEGYTF
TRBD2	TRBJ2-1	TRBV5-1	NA	TGCGCCAGCAGCTGGCGGGAGGGGATCTACAATGAGCAGTTCTTC	CASSWREGIYNEQFF
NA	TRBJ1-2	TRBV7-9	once	TGTGCCAGCAGCTTAGCGTATGAGGATGATAAGAATGGCTACACCTTC	CASSLAYEDDKNGYTF
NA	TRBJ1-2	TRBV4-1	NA	TGCGCCAGCAGCCAATTGATACAGAACGTCTATGGCTACACCTTC	CASSQLIQNVYGYTF
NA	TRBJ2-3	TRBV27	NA	TGTGCCAGCAGTTTATCTAGATTATCCGATACGCAGTATTTT	CASSLSRLSDTQYF
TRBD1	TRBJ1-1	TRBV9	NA	TGTGCCAGCAGCGTAGGGACAGGGATTACTGAAGCTTTCTTT	CASSVGTGITEAFF
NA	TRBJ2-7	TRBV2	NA	TGTGCCAGCAGTGACCCGGGCGAGCAGTACTTC	CASSDPGEQYF